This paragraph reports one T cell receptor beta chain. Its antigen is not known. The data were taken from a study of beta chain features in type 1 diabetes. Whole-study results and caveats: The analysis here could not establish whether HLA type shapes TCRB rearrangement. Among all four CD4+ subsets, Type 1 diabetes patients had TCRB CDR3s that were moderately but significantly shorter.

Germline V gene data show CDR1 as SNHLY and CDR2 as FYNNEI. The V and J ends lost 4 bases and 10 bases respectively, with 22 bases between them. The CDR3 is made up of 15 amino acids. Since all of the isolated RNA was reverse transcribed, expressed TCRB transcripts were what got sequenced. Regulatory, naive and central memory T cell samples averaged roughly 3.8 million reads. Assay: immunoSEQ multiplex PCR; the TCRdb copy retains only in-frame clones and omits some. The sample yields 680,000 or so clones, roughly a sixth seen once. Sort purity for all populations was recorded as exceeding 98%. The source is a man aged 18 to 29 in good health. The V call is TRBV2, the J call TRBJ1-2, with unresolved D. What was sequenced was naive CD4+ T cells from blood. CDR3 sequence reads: CASSGERAKQQHYTF. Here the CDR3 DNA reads TGTGCCAGCAGTGGAGAGAGGGCGAAACAACAGCACTACACCTTC.